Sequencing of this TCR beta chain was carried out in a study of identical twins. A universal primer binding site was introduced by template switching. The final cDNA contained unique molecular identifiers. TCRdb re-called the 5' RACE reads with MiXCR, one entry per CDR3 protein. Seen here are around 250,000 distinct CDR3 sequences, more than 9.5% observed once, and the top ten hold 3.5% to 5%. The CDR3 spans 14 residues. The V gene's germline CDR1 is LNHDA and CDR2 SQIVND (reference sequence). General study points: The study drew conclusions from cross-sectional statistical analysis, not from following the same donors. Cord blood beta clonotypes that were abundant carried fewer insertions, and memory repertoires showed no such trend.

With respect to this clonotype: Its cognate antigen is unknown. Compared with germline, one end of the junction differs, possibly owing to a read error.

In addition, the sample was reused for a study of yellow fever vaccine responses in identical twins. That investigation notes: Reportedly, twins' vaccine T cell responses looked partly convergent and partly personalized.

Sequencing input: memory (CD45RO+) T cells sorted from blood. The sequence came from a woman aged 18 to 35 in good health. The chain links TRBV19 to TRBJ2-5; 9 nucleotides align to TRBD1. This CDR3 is CATKSDRDRALYNF. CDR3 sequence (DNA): TGTGCCACTAAATCCGACCGGGACAGGGCTCTGTATAACTTC.